The subject of this entry is one T cell receptor beta chain. Its antigen is not identified. Amplification yielded TCR beta CDR3 regions, with RNA transcripts as the source. The HTBI primer set drove a first-round RT-PCR of the TCR CDR3. TCRdb fed the multiplex PCR reads into MiXCR, producing one record per CDR3 protein. The repertoire consists of roughly 500,000 distinct CDR3 sequences, with 40% to 50% occurring once and the leading ten covering roughly 45%. The data originate from a study of T cells in Graves' hyperthyroidism and ophthalmopathy. Study-level points and caveats: Clonotypes that were expanded in thyroid above 0.001 mostly appeared in blood too.

Uncontrolled infection, other autoimmune disease, pregnancy or lactation excluded patients. Clinical symptoms, serum thyroxine, TRAb, thyroid ultrasound and orbital computed tomography established diagnosis. Sequencing was done on a sample of peripheral blood or thyroid tissue (not recorded which). The clonotype originates from an adult woman with Graves' disease, either hyperthyroidism or ophthalmopathy (not recorded which).

CDR3 in amino acids: CSVVPGGNYEQYF. The CDR3 nucleotides are TGCAGCGTTGTACCAGGGGGCAACTACGAGCAGTACTTC. This chain connects TRBV29-1 to TRBJ2-7, with 8 bases fitting TRBD1. The ends lost 4 bases at V and 3 bases at J; junction bases unmatched: 5. The CDR3 has 13 amino acids. Germline lookup yields CDR1 SQVTM and CDR2 ANQGSEA.